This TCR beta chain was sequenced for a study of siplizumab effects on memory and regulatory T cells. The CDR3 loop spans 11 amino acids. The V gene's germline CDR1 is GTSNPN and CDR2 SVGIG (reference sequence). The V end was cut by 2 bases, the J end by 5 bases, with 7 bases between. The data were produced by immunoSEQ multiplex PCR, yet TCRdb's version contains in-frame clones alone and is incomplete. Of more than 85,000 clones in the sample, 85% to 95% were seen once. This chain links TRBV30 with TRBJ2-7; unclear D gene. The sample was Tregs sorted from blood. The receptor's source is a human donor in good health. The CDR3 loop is CAWSSYNEQYF. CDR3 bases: TGTGCCTGGAGTTCCTACAACGAGCAGTACTTC.